One and the same sample provided the 14 T cell receptor beta chains below, sequenced in a study of blood T cell repertoires in COVID-19. Assay used: immunoSEQ multiplex PCR; TCRdb lists only in-frame clones, some missing. There are about 300,000 clones in the sample; roughly 90% occur only once, and 1.8% lies in the top ten. The sequenced material came from peripheral blood. Receptors were obtained from a woman under 40 with COVID-19, enrolled during active disease.

The rearrangement links TRBV9 to TRBJ2-7; TRBD2 agrees at 9 bases. V shed 3 bases, J shed 6 bases, and the junction held 7 bases outside the gene matches. The V gene's germline CDR1 is SGDLS and CDR2 YYNGEE. This CDR3 has 14 residues. CDR3 DNA: TGTGCCAGCAGCGCCCTGGGGACTAGCCGCGAGCAGTACTTC. Protein product: CASSALGTSREQYF. The full variable domain, rest sourced from reference TRBV9 and TRBJ2-7, is DSGVTQTPKHLITATGQRVTLRCSPRSGDLSVYWYQQSLDQGLQFLIQYYNGEERAKGNILERFSAQQFPDLHSELNLSSLELGDSALYFCASSALGTSREQYFGPGTRLTVT.

For the CDR3, the DNA is TGTGCCAGCAGCGGGTTTGAGGGTCCTAATTCACCCCTCCACTTT. This sequence encodes CASSGFEGPNSPLHF. J is TRBJ1-6 and V is TRBV7-8; D is undetermined. V was clipped by 5 bases and J by 6 bases, with 14 bases between them. This CDR3 comprises 15 residues. The germline V gene has CDR1 SGHVS and CDR2 FQNEAQ.

The V and J genes are TRBV28 and TRBJ2-1; 8 nucleotides agree with TRBD1. Germline lookup yields CDR1 MDHEN and CDR2 SYDVKM. V shed 2 bases, J shed 8 bases, and the junction held 8 bases outside the gene matches. This CDR3 is 15 amino acids long. CDR3 bases: TGTGCCAGCAGTTTAGGACAGGGTTGGGGCGATGAGCAGTTCTTC. It translates to CASSLGQGWGDEQFF.

This clone was observed a single time. The J gene is TRBJ1-1, the V gene TRBV5-1; 7 bases align to TRBD1. The CDR3 is 14 residues long. Per germline, CDR1 SGHRS and CDR2 YFSETQ. The V gene end was trimmed by 5 bases and the J gene end by 0 bases; junction bases not matched to a gene: 4. The CDR3 spells CASRQGVMNTEAFF. The CDR3 nucleotides read TGCGCCAGCAGGCAGGGGGTTATGAACACTGAAGCTTTCTTT.

The V call is TRBV7-9, the J call TRBJ1-4, with D possibly being TRBD1 (6 bases). V was trimmed by 3 bases and J by 0 bases, leaving 11 bases between them. The CDR3 totals 16 residues. Germline CDR1 reads SEHNR; CDR2 reads FQNEAQ (reference sequence). This chain's CDR3 is CASSFNRDTTNEKLFF. The CDR3 nucleotides are TGTGCCAGCAGCTTTAACAGGGACACAACTAATGAAAAACTGTTTTTT.

V usage is TRBV7-2 and J usage is TRBJ1-3; 12 bases map to TRBD1. The CDR3 totals 18 residues. With 2 bases clipped from V and 4 bases from J, the junction kept 9 bases outside the gene matches. The germline gives CDR1 SGHTA, CDR2 FQGNSA. The DNA of the CDR3 is TGTGCCAGCAGCTTAACGTCCCGGGACAGGGGGCTAGGAAACACCATATATTTT. It is translated as CASSLTSRDRGLGNTIYF.

The rearrangement uses TRBV7-2 and TRBJ2-7, with TRBD1 as a possible D gene (7 bases). CDR1 and CDR2 (germline): SGHTA, FQGNSA. Trimming pared 6 bases from V and 2 bases from J, leaving 17 bases between. The CDR3 length is 15 residues. CDR3 loop: CASSLRRDRPYEQYF. Here the CDR3 DNA reads TGTGCCAGCAGTTTACGGCGGGACAGACCCTACGAGCAGTACTTC.

The chain combines TRBV6-5 with TRBJ1-1, with 8 bases lining up with TRBD1. V dropped 2 bases and J dropped 3; count of bases not matched to a gene: 2. CDR1 is MNHEY and CDR2 is SVGAGI in the germline V gene. The CDR3 is 14 residues long. The CDR3 DNA is TGTGCCAGCAGTTACGAGACAGGGGACACTGAAGCTTTCTTT. Residues: CASSYETGDTEAFF.

J is TRBJ2-1 and V is TRBV6-5, with a possible D match to TRBD2 (6 bases). The CDR3 length is 12 residues. CDR1 is MNHEY and CDR2 is SVGAGI in the germline V gene. V lost 4 bases to trimming and J lost 8 bases, with 9 bases between them. The CDR3 DNA sequence: TGTGCCAGCAGTTTCGGGGGATATGAGCAGTTCTTC. Protein product: CASSFGGYEQFF.

The chain has TRBV27 and TRBJ1-4, with 9 bases identical to TRBD1. The V segment lost 6 bases and the J segment 8 bases; nucleotides outside the gene matches: 10. The CDR3 spans 15 residues. Germline V CDR1 and CDR2: MNHEY, SMNVEV (reference sequence). Written as DNA, the CDR3 is TGTGCCAGCAGGGCCGGGACAGGGCGGTCCGAAAAACTGTTTTTT. Residues: CASRAGTGRSEKLFF.

The chain links TRBV24-1 to TRBJ1-2; a weak D match, TRBD1 (5 bases). This CDR3 has 14 amino acids. Germline loops: CDR1 KGHDR, CDR2 SFDVKD. Trimming removed 1 base from V and 7 bases from J, with 12 bases in between. The DNA of the CDR3 is TGTGCCACCAGTGATTTTGGCAGGGATCGTGGCTACACCTTC. Protein product: CATSDFGRDRGYTF.

The rearrangement links TRBV4-1 to TRBJ2-3; 10 nucleotides align to TRBD2. This CDR3 is 17 amino acids long. V dropped 0 bases and J dropped 6; count of bases not matched to a gene: 9. Germline-derived CDR1 and CDR2 are MGHRA and YSYEKL. For the CDR3, the DNA is TGCGCCAGCAGCCAAGATCCTAGCGGGGGAACTAGGGATACGCAGTATTTT. Its translation is CASSQDPSGGTRDTQYF.

This chain uses TRBV5-1 with TRBJ2-3, with D possibly TRBD2 on 6 matching bases. The CDR3 runs to 16 residues. Germline CDR1 is SGHRS and CDR2 is YFSETQ. The V gene lost 0 bases and the J gene lost 1 base, with 12 bases spanning the gap. The CDR3 sequence is CASSLVGGSGTDTQYF. The DNA of the CDR3 is TGCGCCAGCAGCTTGGTGGGAGGCTCTGGCACAGATACGCAGTATTTT.

This clone has a handful of counts. V usage is TRBV19 and J usage is TRBJ1-2; 11 positions agree with TRBD1. In germline, CDR1 is LNHDA, CDR2 SQIVND (reference sequence). This CDR3 comprises 15 residues. The V segment lost 11 bases and the J segment 5 bases; nucleotides outside the gene matches: 13. The CDR3 sequence is CAATGRTGGLYGYTF. The CDR3 region has the DNA TGTGCCGCTACCGGTCGGACAGGGGGCCTATATGGCTACACCTTC.